This passage covers 20 T cell receptor beta chains from one sample sequenced in a study of preoperative IRX-2 immunotherapy in early breast cancer. Treatment defined: preoperative locoregional IRX-2 cytokine immunotherapy. Assay used: immunoSEQ multiplex PCR; TCRdb lists only in-frame clones, some missing. The profile shows around 25,000 clones, approximately 95% of them singletons. Material: tumor tissue, obtained after IRX-2 immunotherapy. The receptors derive from a human donor with breast cancer.

This chain links TRBV10-1 with TRBJ1-2; no clear D. This CDR3 is built from 14 residues. Per germline, CDR1 WNHNN and CDR2 SYGVQD (reference sequence). Trimming shortened V by 6 bases and J by 7 bases, and 18 bases separated the two germline ends. The CDR3 is CASRPKSCYFGYTF. The CDR3 DNA follows: TGCGCCAGCAGGCCCAAGTCTTGTTACTTTGGCTACACCTTC.

This clone appeared once. This sequence joins TRBV6-5 and TRBJ2-2; D unclear. Germline CDR1 MNHEY, CDR2 SVGAGI. The length of the CDR3 is 12 residues. Trimming removed 2 bases from V and 6 bases from J, with 4 bases in between. The CDR3 reads CASSYVPGELFF. In DNA form, the CDR3 reads TGTGCCAGCAGTTACGTTCCCGGGGAGCTGTTTTTT.

This clone was recorded once. The CDR3 sequence is CASSFGSGANVLTF. The CDR3 DNA reads TGTGCCAGCAGCTTTGGCTCTGGGGCCAACGTCCTGACTTTC. This chain connects TRBV5-6 to TRBJ2-6, with D uncertain. Germline-derived CDR1 and CDR2 are SGHDT and YYEEEE. The CDR3 extends over 14 amino acids. V was trimmed by 2 bases and J by 0 bases, leaving 3 bases between them. The variable domain in full, with the rest retrieved from reference TRBV5-6 and TRBJ2-6, is DAGVTQSPTHLIKTRGQQVTLRCSPKSGHDTVSWYQQALGQGPQFIFQYYEEEERQRGNFPDRFSGHQFPNYSSELNVNALLLGDSALYLCASSFGSGANVLTFGAGSRLTVL.

V gene TRBV19 combines with J gene TRBJ2-4; 7 bases agree with TRBD1. The germline V gene encodes CDR1 LNHDA and CDR2 SQIVND (reference sequence). J lost 0 bases, V lost 4 bases, and 9 bases had no gene match. This CDR3 spans 17 amino acids. In DNA, the CDR3 is TGTGCCAGTAGTACCGGAACAGGGGCCTTAGCCAAAAACATTCAGTACTTC. Translated, it gives CASSTGTGALAKNIQYF.

In this sample, this clone turned up a few times. This chain uses TRBV5-8 with TRBJ1-2; a possible D gene is TRBD1 (6 bases). Trimming removed 4 bases from V and 2 bases from J, with 15 bases in between. CDR1 is SGHTS, CDR2 YDEGEE, per germline. The CDR3 sequence is 15 residues long. CDR3 in amino acids: CASSPPMGANYGYTF. The CDR3 DNA sequence: TGTGCCAGCAGCCCTCCGATGGGGGCCAACTATGGCTACACCTTC.

The chain is built from TRBV19 and TRBJ2-6; 8 bases line up with TRBD1. CDR1 LNHDA and CDR2 SQIVND come from the germline V gene (reference sequence). Trimming took 3 bases from V and 3 from J; bases not matched to a gene: 13. The CDR3 extends over 19 amino acids. For the CDR3, the DNA is TGTGCCAGTAGTATTGTGCCCCCGACAGGGGATTATGGGGCCAACGTCCTGACTTTC. Translation gives CASSIVPPTGDYGANVLTF.

The chain has TRBV5-1 and TRBJ1-3; D is undetermined. V shed 4 bases and J shed 2 bases, with 7 bases lying between them. The CDR3 loop spans 13 amino acids. Germline values: CDR1 SGHRS, CDR2 YFSETQ. The CDR3 sequence: CASSPGAGNTIYF. In DNA form, the CDR3 reads TGCGCCAGCAGCCCGGGAGCTGGAAACACCATATATTTT.

The chain combines TRBV13 with TRBJ2-1, with a tentative D call TRBD1 (5 bases). The CDR3 is made up of 16 amino acids. Trimming took off 5 bases at V and 4 bases at J, with 18 bases between the two ends. Germline CDR1 is PRHDT and CDR2 is FYEKMQ (reference sequence). The CDR3 protein is CASSPRGLREYNEQFF. Written as DNA, the CDR3 is TGTGCCAGCAGCCCAAGGGGTTTACGAGAATACAATGAGCAGTTCTTC.

The chain links TRBV7-2 to TRBJ1-2; possible D gene TRBD1, 5 bases. This CDR3 comprises 18 residues. V was clipped by 2 bases and J by 6 bases, with 25 bases between them. Germline loops: CDR1 SGHTA, CDR2 FQGNSA. The CDR3 DNA sequence: TGTGCCAGCAGCTTACACAGGTTCGGGCTCTTGACCGGGAATGGCTACACCTTC. It codes for CASSLHRFGLLTGNGYTF.

The chain carries TRBV27 and TRBJ1-2, with 12 bases that match TRBD1. V lost 3 bases to trimming and J lost 7 bases; unmatched junction nucleotides: 3. Germline V gene lookup returns CDR1 MNHEY and CDR2 SMNVEV (reference sequence). The CDR3 contains 14 residues. The CDR3 DNA reads as TGTGCCAGCAGTTTGCGGGGACAGGGGGCTGGCTACACCTTC. Translated, it gives CASSLRGQGAGYTF.

V and J are TRBV29-1 and TRBJ2-7; D perhaps matches TRBD2 (5 bases). The CDR3 spans 13 residues. The germline V gene has CDR1 SQVTM and CDR2 ANQGSEA. Trimming took 4 bases from V and 2 from J, leaving 12 bases between them. This CDR3 reads CSVGSGPTYEQYF. The CDR3 nucleotides read TGCAGCGTTGGAAGCGGTCCCACCTACGAGCAGTACTTC.

The V and J genes are TRBV5-1 and TRBJ2-1, with D maybe TRBD2 (6 bases). V shed 0 bases and J shed 8 bases, with 18 bases lying between them. CDR1 and CDR2 (germline): SGHRS, YFSETQ. The CDR3 is 16 residues long. In nucleotides, the CDR3 is TGCGCCAGCAGCTTGGCCGGCGGGACCCTTGGGGATGAGCAGTTCTTC. Translating it yields CASSLAGGTLGDEQFF.

This clone came up once. The CDR3: CASSQVNPTSGSYEQYF. The CDR3 DNA sequence: TGCGCCAGCAGCCAAGTTAACCCTACTAGCGGGAGCTACGAGCAGTACTTC. V gene TRBV4-1 combines with J gene TRBJ2-7, with 11 positions matching TRBD2. V dropped 1 base and J dropped 3; count of bases not matched to a gene: 8. The CDR3 length is 17 residues. Germline CDR1 and CDR2: MGHRA and YSYEKL.

The chain uses TRBV2 and TRBJ2-7; TRBD2 agrees at 11 bases. Germline values: CDR1 SNHLY, CDR2 FYNNEI. The CDR3 covers 17 residues. After removal of 7 bases from V and 1 base from J, the junction contained 12 bases not matched to a gene. Written as DNA, the CDR3 is TGTGCCAGCATAAGGTCCCCCGGGACTAGCGGTTCCTACGAGCAGTACTTC. This sequence encodes CASIRSPGTSGSYEQYF.

The J gene is TRBJ2-3, the V gene TRBV5-1; TRBD1 aligns across 7 bases. The trim removed 3 bases at V and 7 bases at J, leaving 14 bases unmatched. Germline CDR1 SGHRS, CDR2 YFSETQ. This CDR3 spans 16 amino acids. The DNA of the CDR3 is TGCGCCAGCAGCTCCGACCTTATACAGGGGTTCCATACGCAGTATTTT. It is translated as CASSSDLIQGFHTQYF.

CDR3 in amino acids: CAISERDGETQYF. The CDR3 nucleotides are TGTGCCATCAGTGAGCGGGACGGGGAGACCCAGTACTTC. The chain uses TRBV10-3 and TRBJ2-5; either TRBD1 or TRBD2 may fit D (5 bases each). V was cut by 2 bases and J by 5 bases, with 9 bases left in between. CDR3 length: 13 amino acids. CDR1 is ENHRY, CDR2 SYGVKD, per germline.

The gene calls are TRBV6-5 and TRBJ2-3; 9 nucleotides align to TRBD2. The CDR3 runs 14 residues. The J segment lost 4 bases and the V segment lost 6 bases, leaving 5 bases of the junction unmatched. The germline CDR1 and CDR2 sequences are MNHEY and SVGAGI. CDR3 DNA sequence: TGTGCCAGCAGACGGCGGGGGGGAGCAGATACGCAGTATTTT. It yields the protein CASRRRGGADTQYF.

This chain connects TRBV21-1 to TRBJ1-1; the table's D call, TRBD1, was not checked against the DNA. TRBV21-1 is tagged as a pseudogene. The CDR3 totals 13 residues. The CDR3 nucleotides read TGTGCCAGCAGCAAACCATGGGCAGGTAAAGCTTTCTTT. Its translation is CASSKPWAGKAFF.

The chain has TRBV9 and TRBJ1-1, with 7 bases matching TRBD1. The germline V gene encodes CDR1 SGDLS and CDR2 YYNGEE. V shed 4 bases and J 0 bases; nucleotides not matched to a gene: 15. CDR3 length equals 18 residues. CDR3 in amino acids: CASSTRRDSPTMNTEAFF. Written as DNA, the CDR3 is TGTGCCAGCAGCACCCGTCGGGACAGCCCCACTATGAACACTGAAGCTTTCTTT.

This rearrangement joins TRBV19 to TRBJ2-6, with 9 bases that match TRBD1. Germline values: CDR1 LNHDA, CDR2 SQIVND (reference sequence). V gave up 8 bases and J gave up 0 bases; unmatched junction bases: 2. The CDR3 has 15 residues. The DNA for the CDR3 is TGTGCCAGTGGACAGGGGATCTCTGGGGCCAACGTCCTGACTTTC. It translates to CASGQGISGANVLTF.